Detailed here is one T cell receptor (beta chain). Its antigen is undetermined. Unmatched junction bases numbered 6, after V lost 1 base and J lost 5 bases. CDR1 MGHDK and CDR2 SYGVNS come from the germline V gene. The CDR3 contains 15 residues. This sample is part of a study of shared clonotypes between healthy human individuals. Overall study: The study drew on two women and a few men aged 18 to 49 as donors.

Using immunoSEQ multiplex PCR, the repertoire was profiled, and TCRdb retains in-frame clones only, with some absent. Of about 610,000 clones listed, around 96% are singletons. Cells designated naive CD8 were CD45RO-negative and were positively selected for CCR7, with terminally differentiated effector memory CD45RA+ cells excluded. Whole-study results and caveats: Shared clonotypes: 4.5% to 6% naive CD4, under 4% naive CD8, 2.3% memory CD4, roughly 0.4% memory CD8.

The sample taken for sequencing was naive CD8+ T cells sorted from blood. This TCR was recovered from a woman in her twenties or thirties in good health. The chain joins TRBV25-1 to TRBJ2-5; 8 nucleotides line up with TRBD1. The CDR3 loop reads CASSESDRGGETQYF. The CDR3 DNA is TGTGCCAGCAGTGAATCAGACAGGGGAGGTGAGACCCAGTACTTC.